This T cell receptor (beta chain) was sequenced in a study of cytomegalovirus exposure and HLA in healthy donors. General study results and limits: The study put some 160 TCR beta chains on its list as cytomegalovirus-associated. After further analysis at a later stage, around 17,000 TCR beta sequences were associated with HLA alleles at 0.05 false discovery rate. V segments that were indistinguishable, TRBV6-2 and TRBV6-3 among them, were omitted from analysis.

The CDR3 has 15 amino acids. CDR1 is KGHSH and CDR2 is LQKENI in the germline V gene. Trimming took 2 bases from V and 5 from J, leaving 10 bases between them. Points on this clone: The antigen is not known.

In the PCR, 60 Vbeta and 13 Jbeta primers were used. Per the study methods: Roughly 80 million unique TCR beta chains, 9 million to 11 million shared, were counted in a later analysis. Generated by immunoSEQ multiplex PCR, the TCRdb table keeps only in-frame clones and is missing some. V and J calls and clone size are as listed in that table; D and trimming were resolved from the DNA. The sample consists of about 140,000 clones, around 78% of them appearing once. This TCR was recovered from a woman aged 35 to 49 in good health and CMV-seropositive. The sequenced sample was PBMCs. V gene TRBV18 combines with J gene TRBJ1-6; D is ambiguous. CDR3 amino acids: CASSPTTADNSPLHF. As DNA, the CDR3 is TGTGCCAGCTCACCAACTACCGCAGATAATTCACCCCTCCACTTT.